This paragraph covers one TCR beta chain sequence. What it binds is not known. Every TCR library consumed roughly 3,500 ng of total RNA. TCRdb re-called the 5' RACE reads and gives one entry per CDR3 protein, without DNA. The sample holds 440,000 or so distinct CDR3 sequences. The data stem from a study of monozygotic twins with inflammatory bowel disease. Study-wide points: Lower sharing of clonotypes with other individuals was seen in IBD patients than in healthy twins. This was most marked in patients showing signs of disease activity.

What was sequenced was blood. The sequence was collected from a human donor with ulcerative colitis or Crohn's disease, or a healthy co-twin of an affected twin (not recorded which).

The CDR3 region is CASSFSPGQDTEAFF. The chain couples TRBV5-1 to TRBJ1-1; the TRBD1 assignment by TCRdb is unverifiable without DNA. The CDR3 has 15 amino acids. Germline V lookup: CDR1 SGHRS, CDR2 YFSETQ.